This T cell receptor (beta chain) was sequenced in a study of cytomegalovirus exposure and HLA in healthy donors. On this clone itself: The antigen remains undetermined.

V gave up 5 bases and J gave up 0 bases; unmatched junction bases: 5. Germline V gene lookup returns CDR1 SEHNR and CDR2 FQNEAQ (reference sequence). This CDR3 is 15 amino acids long. Study findings and constraints: The likely explanation for a cluster of highly shared sequence variants was sequencing artifact.

With 60 Vbeta and 13 Jbeta primers, the PCR was carried out. The method was immunoSEQ multiplex PCR; TCRdb's version includes in-frame clones alone and lacks a portion of them. The sample records some 110,000 clones, just over 70% being singletons. Sequencing was performed on PBMCs. This TCR derives from a boy aged 5-17 years in good health and CMV-seronegative. The chain carries TRBV7-9 and TRBJ1-1; 8 positions match TRBD1. CDR3 residues: CASSTLTGVNTEAFF. The CDR3 DNA follows: TGTGCCAGCAGCACCCTGACAGGGGTGAACACTGAAGCTTTCTTT.